A single TCR beta chain is shown here with its context. This sample is drawn from a study of cytomegalovirus exposure and HLA in healthy donors. Germline V CDR1 and CDR2: GTSNPN, SVGIG (reference sequence). This CDR3 is 14 amino acids long. V lost 2 bases and J lost 0, with 11 bases in between. The method was immunoSEQ multiplex PCR; TCRdb's version includes in-frame clones alone and lacks a portion of them. The sample carries a few hundred thousand clones, approximately 80% recorded once. The receptor was derived from a woman aged 30 to 39 in good health and CMV-seropositive. Sample: PBMCs. The V and J genes are TRBV30 and TRBJ2-7, with no clear D. CDR3 residues: CAWSRTASSYEQYF. CDR3 DNA: TGTGCCTGGAGTAGAACAGCTAGCTCCTACGAGCAGTACTTC.